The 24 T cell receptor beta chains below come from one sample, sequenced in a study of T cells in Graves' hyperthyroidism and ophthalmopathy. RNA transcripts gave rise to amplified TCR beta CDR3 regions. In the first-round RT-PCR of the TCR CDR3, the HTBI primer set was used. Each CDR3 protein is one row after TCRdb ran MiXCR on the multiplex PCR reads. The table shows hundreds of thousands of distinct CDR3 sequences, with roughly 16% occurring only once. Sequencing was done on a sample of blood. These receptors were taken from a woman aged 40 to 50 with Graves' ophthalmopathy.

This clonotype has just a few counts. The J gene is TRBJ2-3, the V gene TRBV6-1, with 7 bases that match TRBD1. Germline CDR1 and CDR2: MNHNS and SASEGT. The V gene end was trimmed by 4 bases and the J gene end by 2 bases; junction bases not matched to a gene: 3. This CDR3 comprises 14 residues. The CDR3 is CASSGDRFTDTQYF. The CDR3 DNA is TGTGCCAGCAGTGGGGACAGATTCACAGATACGCAGTATTTT.

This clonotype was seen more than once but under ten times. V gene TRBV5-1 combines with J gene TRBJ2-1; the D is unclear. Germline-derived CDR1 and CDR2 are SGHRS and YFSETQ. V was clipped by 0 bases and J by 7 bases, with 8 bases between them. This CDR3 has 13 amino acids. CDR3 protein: CASSLGYENEQFF. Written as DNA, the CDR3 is TGCGCCAGCAGCTTGGGATATGAAAATGAGCAGTTCTTC.

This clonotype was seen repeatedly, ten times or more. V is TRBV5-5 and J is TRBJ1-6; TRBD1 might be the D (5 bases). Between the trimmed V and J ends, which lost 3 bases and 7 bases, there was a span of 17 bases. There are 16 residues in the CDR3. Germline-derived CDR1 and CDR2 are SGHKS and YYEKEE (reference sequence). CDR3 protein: CASSSQGGFYNSPLHF. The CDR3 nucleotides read TGTGCCAGCAGCTCCCAGGGAGGTTTCTACAATTCACCCCTCCACTTT.

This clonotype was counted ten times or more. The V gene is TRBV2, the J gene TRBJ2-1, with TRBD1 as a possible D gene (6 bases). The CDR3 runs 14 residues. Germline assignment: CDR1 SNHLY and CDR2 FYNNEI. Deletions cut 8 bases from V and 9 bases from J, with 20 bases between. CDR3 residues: CASHRDTTSFEQFF. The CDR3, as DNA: TGTGCCAGCCACCGGGACACCACCTCATTTGAGCAGTTCTTC.

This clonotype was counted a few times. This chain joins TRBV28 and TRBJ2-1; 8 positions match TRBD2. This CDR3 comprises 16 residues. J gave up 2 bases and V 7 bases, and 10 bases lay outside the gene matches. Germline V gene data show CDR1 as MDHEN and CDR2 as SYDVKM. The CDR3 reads CASTPAGAGAYNEQFF. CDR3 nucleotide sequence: TGTGCCAGCACCCCCGCGGGAGCGGGGGCCTACAATGAGCAGTTCTTC.

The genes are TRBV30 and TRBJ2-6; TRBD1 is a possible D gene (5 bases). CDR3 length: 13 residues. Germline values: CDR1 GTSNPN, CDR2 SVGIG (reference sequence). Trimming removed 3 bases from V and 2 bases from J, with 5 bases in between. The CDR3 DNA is TGTGCCTGGAGGACAGCTGGGGCCAACGTCCTGACTTTC. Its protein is CAWRTAGANVLTF.

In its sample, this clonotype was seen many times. The CDR3 nucleotides are TGTGCCAGCAGCTTAGCGGGAGCAGCAGATACGCAGTATTTT. It translates to CASSLAGAADTQYF. The J gene is TRBJ2-3, the V gene TRBV11-2; D is possibly TRBD2 (6 bases). Trimming stripped 1 base from V and 4 bases from J, with 9 bases between. The CDR3 length is 14 residues. Germline loops: CDR1 SGHAT, CDR2 FQNNGV.

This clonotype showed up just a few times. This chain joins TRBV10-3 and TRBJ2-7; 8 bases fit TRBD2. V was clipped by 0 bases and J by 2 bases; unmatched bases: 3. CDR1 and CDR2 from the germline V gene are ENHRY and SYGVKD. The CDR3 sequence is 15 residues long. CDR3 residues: CAISESLADPYEQYF. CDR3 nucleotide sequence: TGTGCCATCAGTGAGTCACTAGCGGACCCCTACGAGCAGTACTTC.

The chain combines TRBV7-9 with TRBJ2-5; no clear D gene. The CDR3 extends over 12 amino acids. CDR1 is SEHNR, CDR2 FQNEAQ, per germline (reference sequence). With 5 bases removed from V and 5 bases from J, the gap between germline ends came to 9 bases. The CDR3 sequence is CASSANRETQYF. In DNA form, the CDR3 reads TGTGCCAGCAGCGCCAACCGGGAGACCCAGTACTTC.

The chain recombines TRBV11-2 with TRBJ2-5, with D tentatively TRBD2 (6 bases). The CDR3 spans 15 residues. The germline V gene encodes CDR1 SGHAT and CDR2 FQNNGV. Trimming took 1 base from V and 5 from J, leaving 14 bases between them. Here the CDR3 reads CASSLGRGPRETQYF. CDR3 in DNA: TGTGCCAGCAGCTTAGGGAGGGGACCTCGGGAGACCCAGTACTTC. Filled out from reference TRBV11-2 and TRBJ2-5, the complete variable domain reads EAGVAQSPRYKIIEKRQSVAFWCNPISGHATLYWYQQILGQGPKLLIQFQNNGVVDDSQLPKDRFSAERLKGVDSTLKIQPAKLEDSAVYLCASSLGRGPRETQYFGPGTRLLVL.

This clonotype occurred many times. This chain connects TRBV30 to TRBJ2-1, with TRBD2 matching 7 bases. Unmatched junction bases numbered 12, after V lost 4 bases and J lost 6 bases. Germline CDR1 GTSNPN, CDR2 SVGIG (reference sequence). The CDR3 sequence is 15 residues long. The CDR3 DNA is TGTGCCTGGAAAGGGCTAAGCGGGGAGCGCAATGAGCAGTTCTTC. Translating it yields CAWKGLSGERNEQFF.

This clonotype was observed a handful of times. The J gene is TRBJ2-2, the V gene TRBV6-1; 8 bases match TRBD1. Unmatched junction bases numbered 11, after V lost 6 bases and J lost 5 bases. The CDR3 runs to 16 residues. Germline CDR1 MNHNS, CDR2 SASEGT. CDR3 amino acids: CASRFGQGRGTGELFF. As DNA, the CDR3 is TGTGCCAGCAGATTCGGACAGGGACGTGGGACCGGGGAGCTGTTTTTT.

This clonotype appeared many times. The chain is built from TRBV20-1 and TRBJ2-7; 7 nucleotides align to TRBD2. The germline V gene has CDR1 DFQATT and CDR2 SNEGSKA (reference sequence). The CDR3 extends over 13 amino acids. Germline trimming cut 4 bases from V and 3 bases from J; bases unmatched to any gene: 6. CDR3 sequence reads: CSAKRDGSYEQYF. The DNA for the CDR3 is TGCAGTGCTAAGCGGGACGGGAGCTACGAGCAGTACTTC.

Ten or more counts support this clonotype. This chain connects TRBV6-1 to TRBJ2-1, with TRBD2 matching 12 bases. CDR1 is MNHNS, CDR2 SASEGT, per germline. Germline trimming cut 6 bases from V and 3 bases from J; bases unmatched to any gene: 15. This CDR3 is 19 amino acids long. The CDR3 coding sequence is TGTGCCAGCAGGCCCGGGACATGGACTAGCGGGACAGTCTACAATGAGCAGTTCTTC. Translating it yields CASRPGTWTSGTVYNEQFF.

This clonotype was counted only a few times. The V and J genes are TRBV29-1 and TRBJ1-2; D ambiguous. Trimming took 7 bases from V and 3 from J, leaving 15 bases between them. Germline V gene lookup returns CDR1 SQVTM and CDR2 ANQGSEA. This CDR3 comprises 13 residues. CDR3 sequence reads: CSAGNYTYYGYTF. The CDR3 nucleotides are TGCAGCGCTGGGAACTATACTTACTATGGCTACACCTTC.

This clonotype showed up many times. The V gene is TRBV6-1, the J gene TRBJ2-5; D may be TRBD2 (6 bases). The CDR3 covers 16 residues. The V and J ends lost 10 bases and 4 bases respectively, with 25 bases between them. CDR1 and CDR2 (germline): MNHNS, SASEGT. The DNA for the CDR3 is TGTGCCACCACGCTCTACCGGGACCCCGGGAGAGAGACCCAGTACTTC. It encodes CATTLYRDPGRETQYF.

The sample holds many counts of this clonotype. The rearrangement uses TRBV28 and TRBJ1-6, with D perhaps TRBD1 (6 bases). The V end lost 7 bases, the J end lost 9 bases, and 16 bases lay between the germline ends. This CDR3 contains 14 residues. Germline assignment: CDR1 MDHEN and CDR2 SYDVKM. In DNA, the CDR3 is TGTGCCAGCAACGAGGAAGCCAGGGGTTCACCCCTCCACTTT. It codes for CASNEEARGSPLHF.

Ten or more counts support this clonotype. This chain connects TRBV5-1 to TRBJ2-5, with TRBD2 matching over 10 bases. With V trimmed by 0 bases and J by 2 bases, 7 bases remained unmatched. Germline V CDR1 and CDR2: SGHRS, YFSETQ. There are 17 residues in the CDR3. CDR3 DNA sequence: TGCGCCAGCAGCTTGGGAGGACTAGCGGCCTCTCAAGAGACCCAGTACTTC. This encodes CASSLGGLAASQETQYF.

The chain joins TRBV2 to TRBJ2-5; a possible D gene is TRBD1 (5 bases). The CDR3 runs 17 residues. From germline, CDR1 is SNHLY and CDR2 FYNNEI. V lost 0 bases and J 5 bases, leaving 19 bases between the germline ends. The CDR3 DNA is TGTGCCAGCAGTGAAGCGCGTGGAGTTTGGGGCGAGGAGACCCAGTACTTC. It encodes CASSEARGVWGEETQYF.

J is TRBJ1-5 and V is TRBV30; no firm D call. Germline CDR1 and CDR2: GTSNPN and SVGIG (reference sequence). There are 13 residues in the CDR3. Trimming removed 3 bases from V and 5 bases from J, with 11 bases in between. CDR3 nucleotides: TGTGCCTGGAGCCACCGGGCCGATCAGCCCCAGCATTTT. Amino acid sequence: CAWSHRADQPQHF.

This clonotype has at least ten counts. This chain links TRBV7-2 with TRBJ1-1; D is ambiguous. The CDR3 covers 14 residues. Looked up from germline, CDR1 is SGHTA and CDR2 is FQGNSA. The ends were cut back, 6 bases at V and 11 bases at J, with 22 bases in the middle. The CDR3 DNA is TGTGCCAGCAGGCCGACTACAGCCCTGGGGTTGGCTTTCTTT. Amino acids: CASRPTTALGLAFF.

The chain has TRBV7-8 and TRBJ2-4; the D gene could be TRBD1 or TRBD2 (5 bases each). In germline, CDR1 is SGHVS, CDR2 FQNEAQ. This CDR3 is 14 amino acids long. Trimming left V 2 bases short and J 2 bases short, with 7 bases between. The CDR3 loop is CASSLRGPKNIQYF. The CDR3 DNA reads TGTGCCAGCAGCTTAAGGGGACCCAAAAACATTCAGTACTTC.

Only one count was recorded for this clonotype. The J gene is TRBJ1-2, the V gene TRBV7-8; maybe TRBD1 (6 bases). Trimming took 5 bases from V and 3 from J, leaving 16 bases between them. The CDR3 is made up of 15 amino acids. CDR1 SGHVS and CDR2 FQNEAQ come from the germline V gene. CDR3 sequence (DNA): TGTGCCAGCAGCCAGGCGGGGGGGGGCGACTATGGCTACACCTTC. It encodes CASSQAGGGDYGYTF.

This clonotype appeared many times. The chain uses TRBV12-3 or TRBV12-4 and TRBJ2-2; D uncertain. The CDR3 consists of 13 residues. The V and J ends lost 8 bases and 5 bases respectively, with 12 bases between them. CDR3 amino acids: CASAKFTTGELFF. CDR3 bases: TGTGCCAGCGCCAAATTTACGACCGGGGAGCTGTTTTTT.